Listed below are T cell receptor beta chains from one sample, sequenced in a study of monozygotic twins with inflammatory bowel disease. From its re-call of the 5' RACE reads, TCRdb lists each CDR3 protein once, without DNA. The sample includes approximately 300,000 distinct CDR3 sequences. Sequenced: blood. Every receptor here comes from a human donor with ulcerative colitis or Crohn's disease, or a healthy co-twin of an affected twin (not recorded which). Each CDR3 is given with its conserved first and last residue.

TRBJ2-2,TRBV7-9,CASRRTGTGELFF
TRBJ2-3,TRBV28,CASSRHGLAVGLPDTQYF
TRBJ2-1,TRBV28,CASSSLQGGSSYNEQFF
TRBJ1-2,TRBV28,CASGGGNYGYTF
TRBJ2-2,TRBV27,CASSLSRSGELFF
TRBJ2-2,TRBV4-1,CASSQPTGAGTGELFF
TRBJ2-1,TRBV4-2,CASSQVRTSGDYNEQFF
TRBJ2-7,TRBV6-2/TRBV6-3,CASSLYRRDEQYF
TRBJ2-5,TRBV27,CASTRGRGETQYF
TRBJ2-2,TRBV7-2,CASSQGTNTGELFF
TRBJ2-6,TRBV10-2,CASRSGSRANVLTF
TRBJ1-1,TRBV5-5,CASSLPGTVHTEAFF
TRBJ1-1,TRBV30,CAWSVGQGTEAFF
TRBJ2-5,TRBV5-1,CASSWTPEETQYF
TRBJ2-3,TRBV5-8,CASSLLGSPDTQYF
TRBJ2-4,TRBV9,CASSPRGGQLAKNIQYF
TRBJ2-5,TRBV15,CATSRGVAGKETQYF
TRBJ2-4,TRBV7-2,CASSLHGTGSNIQYF
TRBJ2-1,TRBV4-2,CASSQETGSNEQFF
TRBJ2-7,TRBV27,CASSRIAGLSSYEQYF
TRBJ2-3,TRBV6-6,CASSKNSPDTQYF
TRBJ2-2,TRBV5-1,CASSSPLVRELFF
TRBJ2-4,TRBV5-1,CASSPGTNEVIQYF
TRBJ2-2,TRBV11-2,CASSLVGLAGANTGELFF
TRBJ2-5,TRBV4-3,CASSQDRFLAREETQYF
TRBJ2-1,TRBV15,CTTSARAGVNNEQFF
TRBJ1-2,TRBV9,CASSAGLLNYGYTF
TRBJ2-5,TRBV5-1,CASSTENTGGGSLRTQYF
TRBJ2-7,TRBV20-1,CSARSTETGLYEQYF
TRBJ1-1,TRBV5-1,CASSSFTGQLNTEAFF
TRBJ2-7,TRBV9,CASSVGPHYEQYF
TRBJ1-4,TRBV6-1,CASRPGRITTNEKLFF
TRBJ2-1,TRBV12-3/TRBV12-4,CASSPNLRLAIGEQFF
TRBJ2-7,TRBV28,CASSFTGKVGYEQYF
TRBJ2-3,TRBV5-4,CASSSGLAGGRNTQYF
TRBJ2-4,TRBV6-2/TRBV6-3,CASSEDGRAVNIQYF
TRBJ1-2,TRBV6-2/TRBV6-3,CASSYRAPSHGYTF
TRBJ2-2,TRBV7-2,CASTPGATGELFF
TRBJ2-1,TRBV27,CASSSGTSGGNEQFF
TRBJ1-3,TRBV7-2,CASTFQGGNTIYF
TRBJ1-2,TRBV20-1,CSARGRGSVTF
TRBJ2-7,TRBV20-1,CSARAPSGSRSYEQYF
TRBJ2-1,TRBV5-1,CASSVPLGTEEQFF
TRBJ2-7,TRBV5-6,CASSGGGFINEQYF
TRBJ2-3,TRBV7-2,CASSRTRSDTQYF
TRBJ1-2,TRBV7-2,CASSLAGTGYGYTF
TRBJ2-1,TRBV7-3,CASSPGGSSYNEQFF
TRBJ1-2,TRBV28,CASQQGAGYGYTF
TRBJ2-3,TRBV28,CASSPLLTSMVADTQYF
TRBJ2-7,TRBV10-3,CAISDLAASRYEQYF
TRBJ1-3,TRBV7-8,CSSSSENLLGNTIYF
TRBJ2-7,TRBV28,CASSNPDRYSYEQYF